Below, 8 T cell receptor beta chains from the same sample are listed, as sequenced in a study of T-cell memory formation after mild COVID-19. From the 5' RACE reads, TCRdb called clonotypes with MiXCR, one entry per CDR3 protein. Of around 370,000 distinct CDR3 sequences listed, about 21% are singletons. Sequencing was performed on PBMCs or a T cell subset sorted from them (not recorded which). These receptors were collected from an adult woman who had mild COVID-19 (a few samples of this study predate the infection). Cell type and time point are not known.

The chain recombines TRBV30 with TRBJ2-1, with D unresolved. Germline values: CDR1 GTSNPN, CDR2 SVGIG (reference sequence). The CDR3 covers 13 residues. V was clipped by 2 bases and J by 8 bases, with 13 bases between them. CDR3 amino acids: CAWSFRNGDEQFF. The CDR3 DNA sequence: TGTGCCTGGAGTTTCCGCAATGGGGATGAGCAGTTCTTC. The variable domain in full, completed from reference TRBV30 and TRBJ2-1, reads SQTIHQWPATLVQPVGSPLSLECTVEGTSNPNLYWYRQAAGRGLQLLFYSVGIGQISSEVPQNLSASRPQDRQFILSSKKLLLSDSGFYLCAWSFRNGDEQFFGPGTRLTVL.

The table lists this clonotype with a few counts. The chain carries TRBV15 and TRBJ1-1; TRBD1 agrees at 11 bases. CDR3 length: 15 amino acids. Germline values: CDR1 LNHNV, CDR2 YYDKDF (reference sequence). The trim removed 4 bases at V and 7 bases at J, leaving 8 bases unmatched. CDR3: CATSKDRGQVGEAFF. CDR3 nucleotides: TGTGCCACCAGCAAGGACAGGGGGCAGGTCGGTGAAGCTTTCTTT.

CDR3 sequence (DNA): TGCGCCAGCAGCTTGGTCACAGACTATGGCTACACCTTC. This gives the protein CASSLVTDYGYTF. The gene calls are TRBV5-1 and TRBJ1-2; D gene ambiguous. The V gene's germline CDR1 is SGHRS and CDR2 YFSETQ. V was pared by 0 bases and J by 3 bases, with 6 bases between. CDR3 length: 13 amino acids.

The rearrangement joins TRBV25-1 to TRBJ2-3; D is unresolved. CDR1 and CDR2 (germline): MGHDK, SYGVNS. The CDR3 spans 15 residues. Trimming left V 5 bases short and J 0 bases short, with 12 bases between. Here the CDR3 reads CASSKGITSTDTQYF. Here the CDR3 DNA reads TGTGCCAGCAGTAAGGGAATTACTAGCACAGATACGCAGTATTTT.

CDR3 sequence (DNA): TGTGCCAGCAGCCGGGGGGGTAGCGGCTACGAGCAGTACTTC. Its protein product is CASSRGGSGYEQYF. V usage is TRBV5-4 and J usage is TRBJ2-7; 8 positions agree with TRBD2. The CDR3 runs to 14 residues. Germline trimming cut 4 bases from V and 3 bases from J; bases unmatched to any gene: 6. The germline V gene has CDR1 SGHNT and CDR2 YYREEE (reference sequence).

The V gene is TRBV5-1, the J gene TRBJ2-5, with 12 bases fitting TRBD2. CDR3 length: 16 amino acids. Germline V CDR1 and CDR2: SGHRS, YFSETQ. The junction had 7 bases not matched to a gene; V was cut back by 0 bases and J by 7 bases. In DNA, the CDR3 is TGCGCCAGCAGCTTGGAGCTAGCGGGAGGGCCGGGGACCCAGTACTTC. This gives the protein CASSLELAGGPGTQYF.

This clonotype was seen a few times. The CDR3 region has the DNA TGTGCCAGCAGCCACCTCGGGACAGGATCTGGAAACACCATATATTTT. Its protein product is CASSHLGTGSGNTIYF. The chain links TRBV3-1 to TRBJ1-3, with 8 bases lining up with TRBD1. This CDR3 has 16 amino acids. Looked up from germline, CDR1 is LGHDT and CDR2 is YNNKEL (reference sequence). The junction had 5 bases not matched to a gene; V was cut back by 3 bases and J by 1 base.

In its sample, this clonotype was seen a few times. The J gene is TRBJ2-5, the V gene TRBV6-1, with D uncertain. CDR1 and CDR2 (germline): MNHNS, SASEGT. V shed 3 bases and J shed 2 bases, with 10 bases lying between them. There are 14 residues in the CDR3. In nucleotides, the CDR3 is TGTGCCAGCAGTGATCGGTGGGGACAAGAGACCCAGTACTTC. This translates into CASSDRWGQETQYF.